This is a list of T cell receptor beta chains from one sample in a study of blood T cell repertoires in COVID-19. Only in-frame clones appear in the TCRdb table, and some are missing; sequencing was by immunoSEQ multiplex PCR. The table shows some 260,000 clones, with about nine tenths occurring only once. Material for sequencing was PBMCs or T cells enriched from blood (not recorded which). The receptors originated from a woman aged 25 to 45 with acute COVID-19. Both conserved end residues are part of each CDR3. Size values are once, few and many counts, or a class for expanded clones, and some rows have none.

abundance | len | v_gene | CDR3aa
. | 13 | TRBV19 | CASTTEGTDTQYF
. | 13 | TRBV28 | CASSLGGVQPQHF
many | 12 | TRBV4-2 | CASSQEGPRQFF
few | 13 | TRBV7-9 | CASSPSLTYEQYF
once | 14 | TRBV6-1 | CASSDVRVDTEAFF
. | 14 | TRBV5-1 | CASSLAVSVDEQYF
. | 14 | TRBV5-5 | CASSIQSSNTEAFF
. | 13 | TRBV6-5 | CASSYSPNQPQHF
few | 15 | TRBV3-1/TRBV3-2 | CASSHKDRRSGELFF
. | 14 | TRBV6-5 | CASTLTSGPYEQYF
. | 16 | TRBV15 | CATSRATGTGFSPLHF
. | 15 | TRBV5-1 | CASSLSGGGDTEAFF
. | 14 | TRBV19 | CASSTGTSLDTQYF
. | 15 | TRBV10-3 | CAATRGASGNNEQFF
once | 17 | TRBV3-1/TRBV3-2 | CASSPYTGGAANEKLFF
. | 15 | TRBV7-9 | CASSLALEADQPQHF
. | 14 | TRBV5-6 | CASRRTGGFVEQFF